This TCR beta chain was retrieved from a study of T cells in Graves' hyperthyroidism and ophthalmopathy. CDR3 size: 14 residues. Germline assignment: CDR1 SGHTA and CDR2 FQGNSA. Used for diagnoses were clinical symptoms, serum thyroxine and TRAb, thyroid ultrasound and orbital computed tomography. Amplification of TCR beta CDR3 regions used RNA as the template. First-round RT-PCR of the TCR CDR3 relied on the HTBI primer set. Each CDR3 protein is one row after TCRdb ran MiXCR on the multiplex PCR reads. The sample carries hundreds of thousands of distinct CDR3 sequences, nearly 45% recorded once. This clonotype has just one count. Its target is not known. This may stem from a read error, because a much larger clone lies one nucleotide away. Study outcomes and limitations: Blood shared most expanded thyroid clonotypes above 0.001.

This TCR was recovered from an adult man with Graves' disease, either hyperthyroidism or ophthalmopathy (not recorded which). Sequenced material: peripheral blood or thyroid tissue (not recorded which). The V call is TRBV7-2, the J call TRBJ2-7; no firm D call. The CDR3 nucleotides are TGTGCCAGCAGGCCCGACCTAAACTCCTACGGGCAGTACTTC. As protein: CASRPDLNSYGQYF.